The present entry profiles one T cell receptor (beta chain) with its context. Repertoires were generated with immunoSEQ multiplex PCR, while TCRdb's copy carries only in-frame clones and drops some. The table includes fewer than 200,000 clones, around nine tenths detected once. This sample stems from a study of T cell responses to AZD1222 COVID-19 vaccine. The CDR3 length is 14 residues. In germline, CDR1 is SNHLY, CDR2 FYNNEI. The V and J ends lost 6 bases and 3 bases, in that order; junction bases with no gene match: 8. Specimen: peripheral blood, collected on day 0 of AZD1222 vaccination. The chain couples TRBV2 to TRBJ2-7, with 7 bases aligning to TRBD1. This TCR was sampled from an adult in good health. CDR3 in DNA: TGTGCCAGCAGAGACCGGGACAGCTACTACGAGCAGTACTTC. Translation gives CASRDRDSYYEQYF. Using reference TRBV2 and TRBJ2-7 for the parts outside the CDR3, the full variable domain is EPEVTQTPSHQVTQMGQEVILRCVPISNHLYFYWYRQILGQKVEFLVSFYNNEISEKSEIFDDQFSVERPDGSNFTLKIRSTKLEDSAMYFCASRDRDSYYEQYFGPGTRLTVT.